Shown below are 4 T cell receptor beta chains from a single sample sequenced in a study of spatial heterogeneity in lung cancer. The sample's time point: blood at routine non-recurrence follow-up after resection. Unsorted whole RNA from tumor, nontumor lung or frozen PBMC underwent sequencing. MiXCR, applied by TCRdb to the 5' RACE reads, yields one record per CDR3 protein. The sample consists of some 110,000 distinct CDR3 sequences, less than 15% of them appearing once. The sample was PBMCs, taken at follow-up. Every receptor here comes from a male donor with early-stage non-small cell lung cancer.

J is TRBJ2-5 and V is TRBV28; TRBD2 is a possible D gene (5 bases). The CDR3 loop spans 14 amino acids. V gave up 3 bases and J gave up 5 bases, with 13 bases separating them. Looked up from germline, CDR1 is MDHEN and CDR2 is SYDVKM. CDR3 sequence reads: CASSFPRGTETQYF. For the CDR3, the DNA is TGTGCCAGCAGTTTCCCTCGGGGTACGGAGACCCAGTACTTC. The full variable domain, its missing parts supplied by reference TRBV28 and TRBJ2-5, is DVKVTQSSRYLVKRTGEKVFLECVQDMDHENMFWYRQDPGLGLRLIYFSYDVKMKEKGDIPEGYSVSREKKERFSLILESASTNQTSMYLCASSFPRGTETQYFGPGTRLLVL.

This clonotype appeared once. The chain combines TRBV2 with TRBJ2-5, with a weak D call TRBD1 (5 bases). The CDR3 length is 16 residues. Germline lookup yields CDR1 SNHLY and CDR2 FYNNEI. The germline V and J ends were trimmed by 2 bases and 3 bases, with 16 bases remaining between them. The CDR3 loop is CASSELGRSNKETQYF. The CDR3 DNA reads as TGTGCCAGCAGTGAATTGGGGCGTTCAAATAAAGAGACCCAGTACTTC.

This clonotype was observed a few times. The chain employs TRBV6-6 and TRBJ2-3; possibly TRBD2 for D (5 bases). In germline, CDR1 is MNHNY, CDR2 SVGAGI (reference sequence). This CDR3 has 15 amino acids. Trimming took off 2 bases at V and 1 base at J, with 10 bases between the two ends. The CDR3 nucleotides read TGTGCCAGCAGTTACGGAGGATCCGGCACAGATACGCAGTATTTT. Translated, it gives CASSYGGSGTDTQYF.

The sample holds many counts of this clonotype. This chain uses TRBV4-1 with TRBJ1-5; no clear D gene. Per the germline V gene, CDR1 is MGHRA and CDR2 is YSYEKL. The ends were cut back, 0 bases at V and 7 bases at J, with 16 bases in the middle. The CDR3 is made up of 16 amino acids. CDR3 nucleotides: TGCGCCAGCAGCCAAGATGGGCTCCAGGCGGGGCAGCCCCAGCATTTT. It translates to CASSQDGLQAGQPQHF.